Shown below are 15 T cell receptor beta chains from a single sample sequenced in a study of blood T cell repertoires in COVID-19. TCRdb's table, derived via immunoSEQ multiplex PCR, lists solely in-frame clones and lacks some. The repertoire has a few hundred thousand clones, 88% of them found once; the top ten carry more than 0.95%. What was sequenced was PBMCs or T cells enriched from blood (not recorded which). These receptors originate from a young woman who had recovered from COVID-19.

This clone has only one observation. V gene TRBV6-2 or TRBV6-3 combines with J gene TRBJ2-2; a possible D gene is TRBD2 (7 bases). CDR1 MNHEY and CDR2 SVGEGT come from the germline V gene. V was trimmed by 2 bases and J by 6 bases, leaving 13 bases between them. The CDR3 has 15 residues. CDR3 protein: CASSYGGGAPGELFF. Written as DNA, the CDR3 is TGTGCCAGCAGTTACGGAGGGGGGGCCCCCGGGGAGCTGTTTTTT.

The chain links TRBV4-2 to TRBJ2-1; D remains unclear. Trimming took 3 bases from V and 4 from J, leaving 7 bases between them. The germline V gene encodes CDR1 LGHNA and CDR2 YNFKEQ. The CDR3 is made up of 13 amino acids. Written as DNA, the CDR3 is TGTGCCAGCAGCCACGGGTCATACAATGAGCAGTTCTTC. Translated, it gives CASSHGSYNEQFF.

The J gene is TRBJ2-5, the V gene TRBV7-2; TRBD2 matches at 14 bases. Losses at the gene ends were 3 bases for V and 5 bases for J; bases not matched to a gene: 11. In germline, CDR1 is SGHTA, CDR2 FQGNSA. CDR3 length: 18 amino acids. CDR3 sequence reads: CASSFALTSGGARETQYF. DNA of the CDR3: TGTGCCAGCAGCTTCGCCCTGACTAGCGGGGGGGCCCGGGAGACCCAGTACTTC. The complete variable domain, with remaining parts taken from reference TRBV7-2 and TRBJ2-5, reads GAGVSQSPSNKVTEKGKDVELRCDPISGHTALYWYRQSLGQGLEFLIYFQGNSAPDKSGLPSDRFSAERTGGSVSTLTIQRTQQEDSAVYLCASSFALTSGGARETQYFGPGTRLLVL.

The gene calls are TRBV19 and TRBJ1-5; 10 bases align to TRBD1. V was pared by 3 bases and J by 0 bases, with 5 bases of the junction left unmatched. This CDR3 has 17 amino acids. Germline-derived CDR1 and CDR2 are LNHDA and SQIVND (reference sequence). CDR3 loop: CASSIGTGAYSNQPQHF. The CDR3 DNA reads TGTGCCAGTAGTATCGGGACAGGGGCTTATAGCAATCAGCCCCAGCATTTT.

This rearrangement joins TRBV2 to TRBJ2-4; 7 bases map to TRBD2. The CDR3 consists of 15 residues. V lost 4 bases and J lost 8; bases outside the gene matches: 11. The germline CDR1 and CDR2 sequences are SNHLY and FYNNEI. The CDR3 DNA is TGTGCCAGCAGTGGAGTAGGGGAGCGGGGAGACATTCAGTACTTC. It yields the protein CASSGVGERGDIQYF.

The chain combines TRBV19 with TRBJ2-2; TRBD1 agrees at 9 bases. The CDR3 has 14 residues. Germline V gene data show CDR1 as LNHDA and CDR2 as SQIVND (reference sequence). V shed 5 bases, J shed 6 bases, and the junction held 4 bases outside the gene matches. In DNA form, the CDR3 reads TGTGCCAGTAGTGTGGGACAGGGCGCCGGGGAGCTGTTTTTT. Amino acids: CASSVGQGAGELFF.

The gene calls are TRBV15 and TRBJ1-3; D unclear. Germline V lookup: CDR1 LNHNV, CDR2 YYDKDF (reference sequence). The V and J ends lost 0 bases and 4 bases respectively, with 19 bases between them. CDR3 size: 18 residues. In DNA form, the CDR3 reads TGTGCCACCAGCAGAGAGGGAGGTGTCAAACGATTAGGAAACACCATATATTTT. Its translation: CATSREGGVKRLGNTIYF.

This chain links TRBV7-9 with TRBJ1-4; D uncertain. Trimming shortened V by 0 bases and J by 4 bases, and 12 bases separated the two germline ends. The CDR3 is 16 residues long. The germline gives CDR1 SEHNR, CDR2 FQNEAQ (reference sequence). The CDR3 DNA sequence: TGTGCCAGCAGCTTAGCAGAGGTAGCCTTTAATGAAAAACTGTTTTTT. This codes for CASSLAEVAFNEKLFF.

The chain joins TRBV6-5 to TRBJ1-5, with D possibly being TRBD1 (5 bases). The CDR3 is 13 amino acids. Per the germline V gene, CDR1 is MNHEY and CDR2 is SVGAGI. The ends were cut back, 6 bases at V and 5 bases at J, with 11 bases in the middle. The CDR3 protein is CASRSGVHQPQHF. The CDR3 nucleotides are TGTGCCAGCAGGTCGGGGGTCCATCAGCCCCAGCATTTT.

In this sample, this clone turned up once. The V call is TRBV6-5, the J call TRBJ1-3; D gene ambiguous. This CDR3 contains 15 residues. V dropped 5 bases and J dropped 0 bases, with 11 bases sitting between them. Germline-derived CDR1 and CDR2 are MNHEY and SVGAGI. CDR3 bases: TGTGCCAGCAGTCCCGGGTCTTTCTCTGGAAACACCATATATTTT. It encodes CASSPGSFSGNTIYF.

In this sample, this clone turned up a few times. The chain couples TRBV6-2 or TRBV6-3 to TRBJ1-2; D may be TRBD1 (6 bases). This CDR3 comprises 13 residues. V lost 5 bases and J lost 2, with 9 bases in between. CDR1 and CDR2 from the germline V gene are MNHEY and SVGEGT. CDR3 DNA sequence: TGTGCCAGCAGTCGGGACACGAACTATGGCTACACCTTC. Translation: CASSRDTNYGYTF.

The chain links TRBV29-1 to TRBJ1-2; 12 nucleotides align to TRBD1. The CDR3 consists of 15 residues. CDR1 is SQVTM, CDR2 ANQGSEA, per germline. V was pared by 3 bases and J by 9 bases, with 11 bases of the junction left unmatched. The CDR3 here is CSVERVGTGGDSYTF. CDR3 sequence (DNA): TGCAGCGTTGAGAGGGTCGGGACAGGGGGCGACAGCTACACCTTC.

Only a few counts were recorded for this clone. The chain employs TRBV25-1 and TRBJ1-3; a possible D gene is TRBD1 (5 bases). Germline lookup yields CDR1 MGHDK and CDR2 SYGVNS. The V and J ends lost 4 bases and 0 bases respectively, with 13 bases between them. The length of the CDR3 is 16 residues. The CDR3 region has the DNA TGTGCCAGCAGTGGGGCAGGGCCCCTCTCTGGAAACACCATATATTTT. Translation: CASSGAGPLSGNTIYF. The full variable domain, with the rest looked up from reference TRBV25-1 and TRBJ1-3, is EADIYQTPRYLVIGTGKKITLECSQTMGHDKMYWYQQDPGMELHLIHYSYGVNSTEKGDLSSESTVSRIRTEHFPLTLESARPSHTSQYLCASSGAGPLSGNTIYFGEGSWLTVV.

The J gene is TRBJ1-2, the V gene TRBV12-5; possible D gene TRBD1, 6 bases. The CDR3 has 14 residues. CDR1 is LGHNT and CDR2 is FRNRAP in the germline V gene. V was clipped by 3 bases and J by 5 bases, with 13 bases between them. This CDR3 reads CASGFGQGNYGYTF. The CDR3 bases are TGTGCTAGTGGTTTTGGGCAGGGGAATTATGGCTACACCTTC.

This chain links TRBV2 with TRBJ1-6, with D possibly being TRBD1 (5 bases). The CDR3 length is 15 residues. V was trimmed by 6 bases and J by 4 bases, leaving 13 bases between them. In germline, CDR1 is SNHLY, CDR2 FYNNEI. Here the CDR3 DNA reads TGTGCCAGCAGCGTAGGGGCGCGGTATAATTCACCCCTCCACTTT. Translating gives CASSVGARYNSPLHF. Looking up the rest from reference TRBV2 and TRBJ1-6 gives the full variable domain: EPEVTQTPSHQVTQMGQEVILRCVPISNHLYFYWYRQILGQKVEFLVSFYNNEISEKSEIFDDQFSVERPDGSNFTLKIRSTKLEDSAMYFCASSVGARYNSPLHFGNGTRLTVT.